Following are 10 T cell receptor beta chains from one sample sequenced in a study of cytomegalovirus exposure and HLA in healthy donors. The PCR had 60 Vbeta and 13 Jbeta primers. The data were produced by immunoSEQ multiplex PCR, yet TCRdb's version contains in-frame clones alone and is incomplete. The profile covers around 78,000 clones, with roughly 75% appearing a single time and 1.1% taken by the ten largest. The sequencing input was PBMCs. The receptors come from a male donor in good health and CMV-seronegative.

This sequence joins TRBV18 and TRBJ1-2; 7 bases fit TRBD1. V trimming: 0 bases; J trimming: 6 bases; junction bases outside the gene matches: 10. The germline gives CDR1 KGHSH, CDR2 LQKENI. The CDR3 has 16 amino acids. The CDR3 protein is CASSPPRDSIRDGYTF. As DNA, the CDR3 is TGTGCCAGCTCACCACCTAGGGACAGCATCAGGGATGGCTACACCTTC. The entire variable domain, with the rest obtained from reference TRBV18 and TRBJ1-2, is as follows: NAGVMQNPRHLVRRRGQEARLRCSPMKGHSHVYWYRQLPEEGLKFMVYLQKENIIDESGMPKERFSAEFPKEGPSILRIQQVVRGDSAAYFCASSPPRDSIRDGYTFGSGTRLTVV.

The J gene is TRBJ1-4, the V gene TRBV28; tentative D call: TRBD1 (5 bases). This CDR3 has 14 amino acids. V shed 5 bases and J shed 4 bases, with 11 bases lying between them. Germline V gene sequence: CDR1 MDHEN, CDR2 SYDVKM. The CDR3 protein is CASSPGLGNEKLFF. CDR3 DNA sequence: TGTGCCAGCAGTCCAGGGTTAGGTAATGAAAAACTGTTTTTT.

The chain is built from TRBV7-9 and TRBJ2-5, with D perhaps TRBD2 (6 bases). Germline V gives CDR1 SEHNR, CDR2 FQNEAQ (reference sequence). V was pared by 1 base and J by 10 bases, with 31 bases between. This CDR3 region has 19 residues. The CDR3 reads CASSLGSYGVGSFGGVQYF. CDR3 sequence (DNA): TGTGCCAGCAGCTTAGGAAGTTATGGGGTCGGATCCTTTGGAGGGGTCCAGTACTTC.

This clone was counted a few times. The chain is built from TRBV6-6 and TRBJ2-2; the D is unclear. Germline loops: CDR1 MNHNY, CDR2 SVGAGI (reference sequence). This CDR3 contains 13 residues. Trimming pared 7 bases from V and 8 bases from J, leaving 14 bases between. The CDR3 is CASNRQKTGELFF. The CDR3 region has the DNA TGTGCCAGCAACCGCCAGAAAACGGGGGAGCTGTTTTTT.

J is TRBJ1-1 and V is TRBV7-3; perhaps TRBD1 as D (6 bases). V lost 5 bases to trimming and J lost 9 bases, with 19 bases between them. The germline V gene encodes CDR1 SGHTA and CDR2 FQGTGA. The CDR3 consists of 14 residues. CDR3 nucleotides: TGTGCCAGCAGCCGGGGGGGCATGAGGCCCCAAGCTTTCTTT. Its protein product is CASSRGGMRPQAFF.

The rearrangement links TRBV4-1 to TRBJ1-1, with D tentatively TRBD1 (6 bases). Per the germline V gene, CDR1 is MGHRA and CDR2 is YSYEKL. V lost 3 bases, J lost 5 bases, and 10 bases lay in between. This CDR3 is built from 13 residues. The CDR3 coding sequence is TGCGCCAGCAGCCATACAGGGCGTACTGAAGCTTTCTTT. This gives the protein CASSHTGRTEAFF.

The rearrangement uses TRBV15 and TRBJ2-5; 7 bases agree with TRBD1. The CDR3 sequence is 17 residues long. The V gene end was trimmed by 0 bases and the J gene end by 5 bases; junction bases not matched to a gene: 12. Germline CDR1 LNHNV, CDR2 YYDKDF (reference sequence). CDR3 sequence (DNA): TGTGCCACCAGCAGAGAAGGGCGAGGGGGCTCGTGGGAGACCCAGTACTTC. This sequence encodes CATSREGRGGSWETQYF.

The V and J genes are TRBV10-1 and TRBJ2-1; 10 bases map to TRBD2. Germline V lookup: CDR1 WNHNN, CDR2 SYGVQD (reference sequence). This CDR3 contains 16 residues. The trim removed 3 bases at V and 9 bases at J, leaving 11 bases unmatched. CDR3 residues: CASSEGASGSRGEQFF. The CDR3 region has the DNA TGCGCCAGCAGTGAAGGGGCTAGCGGGAGTCGTGGTGAGCAGTTCTTC.

This clone appeared a few times. V gene TRBV2 combines with J gene TRBJ2-5; maybe TRBD2 (5 bases). Per the germline V gene, CDR1 is SNHLY and CDR2 is FYNNEI. V lost 6 bases to trimming and J lost 1 base, with 12 bases between them. This CDR3 has 14 amino acids. The CDR3 DNA is TGTGCCAGCAGGAGAACTGGGAGCCAAGAGACCCAGTACTTC. Its protein product is CASRRTGSQETQYF.

Turning to this clone: At one of its ends the junction is not consistent with the germline gene, which may arise from a read error. V is TRBV4-1 and J is TRBJ1-5, with a tentative D call TRBD1 (5 bases). Germline V gene data show CDR1 as MGHRA and CDR2 as YSYEKL. The CDR3 covers 16 residues. CDR3 nucleotide sequence: TGCGCCAGCAGCCAAGATCTTGGCAGGGCGAATCAGCCCCAGAATTTT. Amino acids: CASSQDLGRANQPQNF.